The present T cell receptor (beta chain) was sequenced within a study of blood T cell repertoires in COVID-19 (dated by TCRdb to the early 2020s). Regarding the research as a whole: Samples covering the acute and convalescent phases of COVID-19 were provided by collaborators in the United States, Italy and Spain. The prospective study material was composed of cDNA or gDNA derived from T cells, B-cell-depleted T cells, or PBMCs. The dataset comprised deeply sampled blood TCRbeta repertoires from subjects exposed to, actively infected with, or recovered from COVID-19. The repertoires were made available in a free public database intended to serve as a resource for research on the immune response to SARS-CoV-2. The samples were drawn from two sources: the first 160 participants of the ongoing ImmuneRACE study, and 1,000 to 1,500 subjects contributed by 6 global collaborators. The sample metadata nearly always contained a de-identified subject ID, COVID-19 status, age in years and sex. Where HLA class I and class II types were available, the types were taken from metadata supplied by the sample provider, not from assay-based typing. Summary of the overall study and its limitations: The quantity of clinical and demographic metadata differed by source and by participant and was supplied without curation.

Comments on this clone: The antigen it recognizes is unknown. Base qualities are not provided; no much larger clone lies one nucleotide away.

TCRbeta CDR3 regions were amplified from genomic DNA by means of the immunoSEQ Assay, a bias-controlled multiplex PCR. Turning to the authors' computational methods: Within the assay, amplification of reference gene primers was used to estimate how many nucleated cells each sample contained. To quantify the absolute abundance of each unique TCRbeta CDR3 rearrangement, sequence reads were collapsed and filtered. For each sample, productive Simpson clonality was calculated by taking the square root of Simpson's diversity index across productive rearrangements. TCRdb carries this immuneACCESS record with in-frame sequences only. Its versions omit some clonotypes, under half of them owing to an unresolved V gene in the studies checked, with the rest unexplained. The DNA gave D and trimming, while V, J and clone size come from that table. Counted in this sample were 400,000 to 500,000 clones; 88% of them appeared once. Of the sample, less than 2% falls within the top ten clones.

Trimmed from V: 0 bases; trimmed from J: 6 bases; junction bases lacking a gene match: 14. The CDR3 starts with the cysteine, ends with the phenylalanine, and has 18 residues. The only DNA kept is the CDR3, 54 bases in frame from the first base. CDR1 and CDR2 are read off the germline V gene as MNHEY and SVGEGT. Participants in the prospective study were aged roughly 18 to 95 years, lived in 20 to 25 United States geographic areas, and enrolled through a virtual design. In the prospective study, cohorts were assigned on the basis of participant-reported clinical history obtained from a screening survey and a study questionnaire. Recovered participants in ImmuneRACE Cohort 3 were defined by two consecutive negative NP/OP PCR tests, clearance by a healthcare professional, or resolution of symptoms. Each participant in the prospective study had whole blood, serum and a nasopharyngeal or oropharyngeal swab collected by mobile phlebotomists. Prospective study participants could optionally give additional blood draws and questionnaires over an approximately 2-month period. Before DNA extraction, blood samples from the prospective study were shipped at room temperature or frozen.

The specimen was PBMCs or T cells enriched from blood (not recorded which). The chain was built from TRBV6-2 or TRBV6-3 and TRBJ2-7; TRBD1 matches 10 bases in the middle. The TCR originated in a woman in her thirties or forties who had recovered from COVID-19. The CDR3 has the sequence CASSYSTPDRGRGAEQYF. The nucleotide sequence reads TGTGCCAGCAGTTACTCGACACCCGACAGGGGGCGAGGCGCCGAGCAGTACTTC.